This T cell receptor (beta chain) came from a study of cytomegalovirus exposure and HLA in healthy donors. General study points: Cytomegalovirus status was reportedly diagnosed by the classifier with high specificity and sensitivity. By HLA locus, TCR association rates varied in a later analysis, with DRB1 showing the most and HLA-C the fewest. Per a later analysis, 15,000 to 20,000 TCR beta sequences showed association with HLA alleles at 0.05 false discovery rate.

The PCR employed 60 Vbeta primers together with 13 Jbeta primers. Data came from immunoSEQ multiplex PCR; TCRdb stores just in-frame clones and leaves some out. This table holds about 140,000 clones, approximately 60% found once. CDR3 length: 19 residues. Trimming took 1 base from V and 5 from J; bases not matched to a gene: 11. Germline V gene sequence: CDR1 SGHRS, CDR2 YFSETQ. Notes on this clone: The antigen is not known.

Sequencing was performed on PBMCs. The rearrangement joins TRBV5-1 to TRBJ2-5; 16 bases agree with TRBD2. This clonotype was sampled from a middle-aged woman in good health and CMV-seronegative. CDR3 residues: CASSLLPGLAGGPGETQYF. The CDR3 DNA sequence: TGCGCCAGCAGCTTGTTACCGGGACTAGCGGGGGGGCCCGGTGAGACCCAGTACTTC.